Given below is one TCR beta chain in context. The data belong to a study of technical replicates of blood from a handful of donors. Here immunoSEQ multiplex PCR was the method, and the copy in TCRdb shows in-frame clones only, minus some. The data hold roughly 70,000 clones, with about 90% observed a single time. V was clipped by 4 bases and J by 7 bases; unmatched bases: 20. CDR1 and CDR2 (germline): MDHEN, SYDVKM. The CDR3 covers 18 residues. The sequenced material came from T cells isolated from PBMCs. This chain joins TRBV28 and TRBJ2-5; 8 bases align to TRBD1. This sequence originates from a human donor in good health. This chain's CDR3 is CASSSRTGLETTLSTQYF. In DNA, the CDR3 is TGTGCCAGCAGTTCCAGGACAGGGCTTGAAACTACCTTATCGACCCAGTACTTC.